The present entry profiles one T cell receptor (beta chain) with its context. Unique molecular identifiers were present on the cDNA, which also gained a universal primer site by template switching. TCRdb called the 5' RACE reads again in MiXCR, with one record for every CDR3 protein. The table records about 900,000 distinct CDR3 sequences, approximately 13% of them present only once. Trimming removed 3 bases from V and 7 bases from J, with 4 bases in between. The germline V gene has CDR1 ENHRY and CDR2 SYGVKD. The CDR3 extends over 11 amino acids. The data stem from a study of identical twins. These data were also filed under a second study, of yellow fever vaccine responses in identical twins. According to that study: The T cell response to vaccination in identical twins was reportedly partly convergent and partly personalized.

This rearrangement joins TRBV10-3 to TRBJ2-1; unclear D gene. The clonotype comes from a woman aged 18-29 years in good health. Input material: PBMCs. The CDR3 region is CAISEANEQFF. The DNA for the CDR3 is TGTGCCATCAGTGAAGCAAATGAGCAGTTCTTC.